This T cell receptor beta chain appears in the sequencing data of a study of T cells after yellow fever vaccination (dated by TCRdb to between 2018 and 2021). In the study overall: The SMART-Seq v4 Ultra Low Input RNA kit was used to prepare libraries from fractions with low cell numbers. Blood was drawn at multiple timepoints before and after primary and secondary immunization, with bulk PBMC replicates and cell subsets isolated. To follow T-cell clones before and after primary and booster YFV17D yellow fever vaccination, bulk TCR alpha and beta repertoires were sequenced over time. Two healthy male donors, one aged 18 to 30 and one aged 30 to 40 years, made up the cohort.

This specimen's treatment or condition label, interpreted: live attenuated yellow fever vaccine strain. At each blood-draw timepoint, two biological replicates of bulk PBMCs were obtained. PBMCs were isolated from peripheral blood using a standard Ficoll-Paque protocol. TriZol was used to extract RNA from bulk PBMCs, CD4 and CD8 fractions, and dextramer-positive and dextramer-negative fractions. Via the germline V gene (reference sequence), CDR1 is DFQATT and CDR2 SNEGSKA. Including cysteine and phenylalanine, the CDR3 has 14 amino acids. Just the 42-base CDR3 DNA is kept, in frame starting at base 1. The junction carries 18 bases between V and J, which are trimmed by 5 bases and 5 bases respectively. Points the paper makes about the study in general: The secondary T-cell response was weaker than the primary response but faster, peaking on day 5 instead of day 15. Because only a couple of donors were included in the study, the extent to which the findings can be generalized is limited. Most clones expanded after primary vaccination (around 96% of CD4 and roughly 88% of CD8) were re-detected after the booster, suggesting that broad memory maintenance occurred. Computational filtering was needed because FACS-sorted repertoires could contain abundant contaminating clonotypes from the bulk population. A small fraction of clonotypes appeared in both the CD4 and CD8 compartments, likely as a result of convergent recombination.

The sequencer listed for this sample is Illumina NovaSeq 6000. Synthesis of TCR cDNA relied on 5'RACE template switching, a step that introduced a universal primer site along with unique molecular identifiers. Priming for cDNA synthesis came from both the TCR alpha and TCR beta constant segments. Two PCR steps were used to amplify libraries, with sample barcodes and sequencing adapters being added in the second step. Sequencing of libraries was performed on Illumina HiSeq 2500 (2x100 bp) or NovaSeq (2x150 bp). Under the source paper's analysis protocol: MIGEC was used to demultiplex reads and collapse the reads into UMI consensus sequences, and MiXCR was used for V(D)J alignment. Clonotypes responding to the vaccine were identified with edgeR on replicate PBMC samples, with the criteria of FDR below 0.01 and a log2 fold change above 5 up to day 15. CD4 or CD8 identity was assigned to each bulk clonotype according to whether the clonotype was present at higher abundance in the sequenced CD4 repertoire or the sequenced CD8 repertoire. In TCRdb, the public reads were trimmed at Q25 with fastp and aligned with MiXCR, with productive beta chains retained. One record per CDR3 amino acid sequence lists the most common genes and DNA. The V and J calls shown here were made by TCRdb, not taken from the authors' results. A total of 250,000 or so distinct CDR3 sequences appear in this sample, approximately 3.6% of them only once. The ten most abundant clones make up roughly a fifth of the sample.

This clonotype was seen repeatedly, ten times or more. Its antigen is not yet known. Base quality data are lacking; no much larger clone is found one base away. The sample here was PBMCs, taken 15 days after the yellow fever booster vaccination. This receptor chain uses TRBV20-1 and TRBJ1-1; a tentative D match to TRBD1 spans 5 bases. The origin of this receptor is a man between 18 and 29 years old who received the YFV17D yellow fever vaccine. CDR3 loop: CSAPTGDLRTEAFF. The base sequence is TGCAGTGCTCCCACGGGGGATTTAAGGACTGAAGCTTTCTTT.